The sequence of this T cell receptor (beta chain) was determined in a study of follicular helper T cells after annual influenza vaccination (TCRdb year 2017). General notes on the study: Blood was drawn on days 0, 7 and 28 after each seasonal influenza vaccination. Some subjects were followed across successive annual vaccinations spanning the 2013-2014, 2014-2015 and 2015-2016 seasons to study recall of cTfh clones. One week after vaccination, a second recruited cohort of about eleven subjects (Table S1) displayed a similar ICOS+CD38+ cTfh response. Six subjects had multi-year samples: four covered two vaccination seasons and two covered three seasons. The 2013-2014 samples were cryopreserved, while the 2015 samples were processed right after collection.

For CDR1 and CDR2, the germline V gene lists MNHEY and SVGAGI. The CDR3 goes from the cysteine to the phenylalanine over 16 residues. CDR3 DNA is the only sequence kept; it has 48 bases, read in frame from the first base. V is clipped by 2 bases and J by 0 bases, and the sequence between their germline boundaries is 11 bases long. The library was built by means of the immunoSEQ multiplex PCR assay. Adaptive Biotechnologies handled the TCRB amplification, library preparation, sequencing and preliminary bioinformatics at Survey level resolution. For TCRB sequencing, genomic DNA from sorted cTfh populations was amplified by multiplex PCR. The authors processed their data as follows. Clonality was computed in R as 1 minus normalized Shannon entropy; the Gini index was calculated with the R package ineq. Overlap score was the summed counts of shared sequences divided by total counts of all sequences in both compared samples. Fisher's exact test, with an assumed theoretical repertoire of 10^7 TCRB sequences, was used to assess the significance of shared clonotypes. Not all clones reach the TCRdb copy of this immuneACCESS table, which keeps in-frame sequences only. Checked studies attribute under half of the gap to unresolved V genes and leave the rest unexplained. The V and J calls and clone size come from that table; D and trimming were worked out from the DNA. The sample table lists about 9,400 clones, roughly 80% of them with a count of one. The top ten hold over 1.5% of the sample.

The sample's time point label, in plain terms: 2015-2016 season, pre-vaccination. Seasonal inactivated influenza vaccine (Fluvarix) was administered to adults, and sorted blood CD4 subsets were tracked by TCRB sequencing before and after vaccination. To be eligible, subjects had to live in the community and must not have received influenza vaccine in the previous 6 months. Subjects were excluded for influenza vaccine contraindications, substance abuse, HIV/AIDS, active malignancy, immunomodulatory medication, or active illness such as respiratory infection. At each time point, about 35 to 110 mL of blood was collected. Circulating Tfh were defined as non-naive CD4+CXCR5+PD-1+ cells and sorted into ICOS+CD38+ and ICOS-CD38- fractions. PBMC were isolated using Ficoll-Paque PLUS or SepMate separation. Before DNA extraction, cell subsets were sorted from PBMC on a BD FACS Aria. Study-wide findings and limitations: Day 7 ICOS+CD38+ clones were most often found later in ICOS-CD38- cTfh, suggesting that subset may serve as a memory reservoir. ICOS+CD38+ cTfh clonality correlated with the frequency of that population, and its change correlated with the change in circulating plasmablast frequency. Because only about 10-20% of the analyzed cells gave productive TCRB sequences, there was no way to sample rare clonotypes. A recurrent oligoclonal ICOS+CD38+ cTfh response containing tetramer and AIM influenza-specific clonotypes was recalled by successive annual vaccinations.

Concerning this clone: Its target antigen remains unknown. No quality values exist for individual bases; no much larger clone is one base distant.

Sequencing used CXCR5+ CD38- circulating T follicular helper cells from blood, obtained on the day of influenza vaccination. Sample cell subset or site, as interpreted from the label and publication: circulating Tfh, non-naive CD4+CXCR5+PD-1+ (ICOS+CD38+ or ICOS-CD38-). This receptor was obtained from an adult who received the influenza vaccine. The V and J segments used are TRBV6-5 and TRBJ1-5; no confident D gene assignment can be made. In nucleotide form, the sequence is TGTGCCAGCAGTTACCGGTACCCAGATAGCAATCAGCCCCAGCATTTT. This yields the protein CASSYRYPDSNQPQHF.